These 20 T cell receptor beta chains share one sample of origin, sequenced in a study of cytomegalovirus exposure and HLA in healthy donors. With 60 Vbeta and 13 Jbeta primers, the PCR was carried out. This table comes from immunoSEQ multiplex PCR, and its TCRdb copy is limited to in-frame clones, with some not included. The sample lists approximately 100,000 clones; 77% were seen once. Sequences were obtained from PBMCs. The receptors stem from a man between 35 and 55 years old in good health and CMV-seropositive.

This chain uses TRBV18 with TRBJ1-1, with a tentative D call TRBD1 (5 bases). The CDR3 runs 15 residues. The V gene lost 0 bases and the J gene lost 2 bases, with 10 bases spanning the gap. Germline V lookup: CDR1 KGHSH, CDR2 LQKENI. The CDR3 sequence is CASSPPGLVNTEAFF. In DNA form, the CDR3 reads TGTGCCAGCTCACCACCGGGGCTGGTAAACACTGAAGCTTTCTTT.

This chain joins TRBV11-2 and TRBJ1-1; no reliable D call. This CDR3 has 10 residues. V lost 5 bases to trimming and J lost 5 bases, with 3 bases between them. Germline V CDR1 and CDR2: SGHAT, FQNNGV. The CDR3 coding sequence is TGTGCCAGCAGCCAGACTGAAGCTTTCTTT. This encodes CASSQTEAFF.

J is TRBJ1-6 and V is TRBV14, with 8 bases lining up with TRBD1. The CDR3 contains 15 residues. J gave up 6 bases and V 1 base, and 2 bases lay outside the gene matches. Germline V gives CDR1 SGHDN, CDR2 FVKESK. CDR3 coding DNA: TGTGCCAGCAGCCAAGTTCAGGGGGCTAATTCACCCCTCCACTTT. It specifies CASSQVQGANSPLHF.

A few counts support this clone. V usage is TRBV2 and J usage is TRBJ2-1, with a weak D call TRBD2 (5 bases). V lost 2 bases, J lost 3 bases, and 8 bases lay in between. Germline V gene lookup returns CDR1 SNHLY and CDR2 FYNNEI. The CDR3 consists of 14 residues. CDR3 in amino acids: CASSENRDYNEQFF. CDR3 DNA: TGTGCCAGCAGTGAAAATCGGGACTACAATGAGCAGTTCTTC. The full variable domain, rest sourced from reference TRBV2 and TRBJ2-1, is EPEVTQTPSHQVTQMGQEVILRCVPISNHLYFYWYRQILGQKVEFLVSFYNNEISEKSEIFDDQFSVERPDGSNFTLKIRSTKLEDSAMYFCASSENRDYNEQFFGPGTRLTVL.

Here the CDR3 DNA reads TGTGCCTGGAGGGATTTTATACGGGGGGGAGATACGCAGTATTTT. It yields the protein CAWRDFIRGGDTQYF. The chain has TRBV30 and TRBJ2-3, with 8 nucleotides matching TRBD2. The CDR3 is 15 amino acids. V lost 3 bases, J lost 5 bases, and 10 bases stayed unmatched. Germline CDR1 and CDR2: GTSNPN and SVGIG (reference sequence). Full variable domain (missing parts from reference TRBV30 and TRBJ2-3): SQTIHQWPATLVQPVGSPLSLECTVEGTSNPNLYWYRQAAGRGLQLLFYSVGIGQISSEVPQNLSASRPQDRQFILSSKKLLLSDSGFYLCAWRDFIRGGDTQYFGPGTRLTVL.

V usage is TRBV19 and J usage is TRBJ2-7; TRBD1 aligns across 8 bases. Germline-derived CDR1 and CDR2 are LNHDA and SQIVND (reference sequence). J lost 0 bases, V lost 6 bases, and 1 base had no gene match. The CDR3 contains 13 residues. In DNA, the CDR3 is TGTGCCAGTAGACAGGGGGGCTCCTACGAGCAGTACTTC. Translation: CASRQGGSYEQYF.

This rearrangement joins TRBV9 to TRBJ2-7; TRBD1 matches at 10 bases. V trimming: 0 bases; J trimming: 5 bases; junction bases outside the gene matches: 5. The CDR3 contains 15 residues. Germline V gene sequence: CDR1 SGDLS, CDR2 YYNGEE. Here the CDR3 reads CASSVGGQGRNEQYF. CDR3 nucleotides: TGTGCCAGCAGCGTAGGGGGACAGGGGAGGAACGAGCAGTACTTC.

This chain uses TRBV5-8 with TRBJ2-5; weak D call: TRBD2 (7 bases). The CDR3 is 13 amino acids. Trimming stripped 4 bases from V and 5 bases from J, with 12 bases between. Germline assignment: CDR1 SGHTS and CDR2 YDEGEE. The CDR3 spells CASSEQGGETQYF. The DNA of the CDR3 is TGTGCCAGCAGCGAACAGGGAGGGGAGACCCAGTACTTC.

This clone has a handful of counts. The chain has TRBV14 and TRBJ1-5, with 8 bases aligning to TRBD1. Germline V gene lookup returns CDR1 SGHDN and CDR2 FVKESK. The V gene end was trimmed by 3 bases and the J gene end by 2 bases; junction bases not matched to a gene: 0. The CDR3 length is 14 residues. CDR3 region: CASSHRGRNQPQHF. CDR3 nucleotide sequence: TGTGCCAGCAGCCACAGGGGGCGCAATCAGCCCCAGCATTTT. Full variable domain (missing parts from reference TRBV14 and TRBJ1-5): EAGVTQFPSHSVIEKGQTVTLRCDPISGHDNLYWYRRVMGKEIKFLLHFVKESKQDESGMPNNRFLAERTGGTYSTLKVQPAELEDSGVYFCASSHRGRNQPQHFGDGTRLSIL.

The chain uses TRBV6-4 and TRBJ2-2; D is uncertain. The length of the CDR3 is 13 residues. The germline CDR1 and CDR2 sequences are MRHNA and SNTAGT. V lost 3 bases and J lost 4, with 6 bases in between. The CDR3 reads CASSDHSTGELFF. CDR3 coding DNA: TGTGCCAGCAGTGATCACAGCACCGGGGAGCTGTTTTTT.

The chain recombines TRBV20-1 with TRBJ2-5, with D perhaps matching TRBD2 (5 bases). Matching the DNA end better, TRBJ2-7 makes the J call doubtful. The CDR3 consists of 11 residues. From germline, CDR1 is DFQATT and CDR2 SNEGSKA (reference sequence). The CDR3 sequence: CSAREYYEQYF. The DNA for the CDR3 is TGCAGCGCCCGGGAATACTACGAGCAGTACTTC.

The gene calls are TRBV6-4 and TRBJ1-5, with TRBD1 matching 7 bases. CDR1 MRHNA and CDR2 SNTAGT come from the germline V gene. The CDR3 sequence is 17 residues long. J was trimmed by 4 bases and V by 0 bases; bases with no gene match: 9. The CDR3: CASSDSPGQRRNQPQHF. The CDR3 coding sequence is TGTGCCAGCAGTGACTCCCCGGGACAGAGAAGGAATCAGCCCCAGCATTTT.

The chain is built from TRBV25-1 and TRBJ2-5; maybe TRBD1 (6 bases). Germline lookup yields CDR1 MGHDK and CDR2 SYGVNS. This CDR3 comprises 14 residues. V lost 2 bases, J lost 2 bases, and 9 bases lay in between. CDR3: CASSEGDTQETQYF. CDR3 bases: TGTGCCAGCAGTGAAGGGGACACGCAAGAGACCCAGTACTTC.

In its sample, this clone was seen a few times. This chain links TRBV28 with TRBJ1-1; D might be TRBD1 (6 bases). The CDR3 consists of 15 residues. The ends were cut back, 6 bases at V and 1 base at J, with 15 bases in the middle. CDR1 and CDR2 from the germline V gene are MDHEN and SYDVKM. The CDR3 DNA follows: TGTGCCAGCAGGCGCTCAGGGGCGAGGAACACTGAAGCTTTCTTT. Translation gives CASRRSGARNTEAFF.

The chain combines TRBV2 with TRBJ1-5; D not certain. Germline values: CDR1 SNHLY, CDR2 FYNNEI. Between the trimmed V and J ends, which lost 8 bases and 0 bases, there was a span of 14 bases. This CDR3 has 15 residues. The CDR3 sequence is CASSSELNSNQPQHF. As DNA, the CDR3 is TGTGCCAGCTCGTCAGAACTAAATAGCAATCAGCCCCAGCATTTT.

V usage is TRBV5-3 and J usage is TRBJ2-7; 10 bases match TRBD1. TRBV5-3 is flagged as an ORF with uncertain function. The CDR3 length is 16 residues. V lost 8 bases to trimming and J lost 4 bases; unmatched junction nucleotides: 15. The CDR3, as DNA: TGTGCCAGCGGGGGACAGGGGTTTTCCCGGGGATACGAGCAGTACTTC. Its protein is CASGGQGFSRGYEQYF.

The V call is TRBV7-3, the J call TRBJ2-1; D is undetermined. The CDR3 sequence is 15 residues long. V was cut by 2 bases and J by 2 bases, with 10 bases left in between. CDR1 is SGHTA and CDR2 is FQGTGA in the germline V gene. In DNA, the CDR3 is TGTGCCAGCAGCTTAGGCCCCCCCACCTACAATGAGCAGTTCTTC. This gives the protein CASSLGPPTYNEQFF. The whole variable domain, filled in from reference TRBV7-3 and TRBJ2-1, reads GAGVSQTPSNKVTEKGKYVELRCDPISGHTALYWYRQSLGQGPEFLIYFQGTGAADDSGLPNDRFFAVRPEGSVSTLKIQRTERGDSAVYLCASSLGPPTYNEQFFGPGTRLTVL.

This clone was counted a few times. The V call is TRBV7-3, the J call TRBJ2-3, with a tentative D call TRBD1 (5 bases). Germline V lookup: CDR1 SGHTA, CDR2 FQGTGA. The CDR3 length is 14 residues. Trimming took off 6 bases at V and 0 bases at J, with 10 bases between the two ends. The CDR3 reads CASRTGPSTDTQYF. For the CDR3, the DNA is TGTGCCAGCAGAACAGGACCTAGCACAGATACGCAGTATTTT.

The rearrangement uses TRBV28 and TRBJ2-7; no clear D. Germline values: CDR1 MDHEN, CDR2 SYDVKM. This CDR3 comprises 12 residues. V gave up 10 bases and J gave up 1 base, with 11 bases separating them. The CDR3 reads CATGWQSYEQYF. CDR3 coding DNA: TGTGCCACCGGGTGGCAGTCCTACGAGCAGTACTTC.

This sequence joins TRBV29-1 and TRBJ1-6; D gene uncertain. This CDR3 has 13 residues. Deletions cut 7 bases from V and 8 bases from J, with 15 bases between. Germline loops: CDR1 SQVTM, CDR2 ANQGSEA. The CDR3 loop is CSGRVGIDSPLHF. The CDR3 DNA sequence: TGCAGCGGGAGGGTGGGGATCGATTCACCCCTCCACTTT.